This T cell receptor beta chain is from a study of neurological immune-mediated disorders. It was by 5'RACE with 10-nucleotide random UMIs that the cDNA was made. Sequencing runs each yielded over 160 million TCR-beta sequences from 15-18 subjects. TCRdb passed the 5' RACE reads through MiXCR, listing each CDR3 protein once. The top ten hold just under 5% of the sample, which has 84,000 or so distinct CDR3 sequences, roughly 13% seen once. Study outcomes and limitations: Sharing of CDR3 amino acid sequences among expanded clones across subjects was absent, suggesting private repertoires in all groups.

The time point: longitudinal time-point 2. 2 million PBMCs stored at -80 C were the source of the unsorted libraries. This clonotype appeared many times. Its antigen remains unknown. This CDR3 comprises 13 residues. The trim removed 6 bases at V and 9 bases at J, leaving 5 bases unmatched. The clonotype comes from a female donor with HTLV-1-associated myelopathy (HAM/TSP). The chain couples TRBV12-3 or TRBV12-4 to TRBJ2-7, with TRBD2 matching 13 bases. Sequencing used PBMCs. CDR3 DNA sequence: TGTGCCAGCAGAACTAGCGGGGGGGTCGTGCAGTACTTC. It translates to CASRTSGGVVQYF.